This T cell receptor (beta chain) was profiled in a study of T cells in Graves' hyperthyroidism and ophthalmopathy. At the level of the study: Any treatment followed the collection of peripheral blood at initial diagnosis.

Study results and limitations: The model forecast ophthalmopathy, anticipating it by a median around 6.9 months before onset.

The study enrolled patients aged 18 to 65 with newly diagnosed hyperthyroidism of under 2 months' duration. Diagnoses used clinical symptoms, serum thyroxine and TRAb, thyroid ultrasound and orbital computed tomography. It was RNA transcripts that yielded the amplified TCR beta CDR3 regions. The HTBI primer set drove a first-round RT-PCR of the TCR CDR3. TCRdb processed the multiplex PCR reads anew with MiXCR; each CDR3 protein has one entry. The data show about 380,000 distinct CDR3 sequences, around 13% seen once. As regards this clonotype: Its antigen remains unidentified. Germline and junction disagree at one end, which may indicate a read error.

The CDR3 sequence is 14 residues long. The sequencing sample was made of blood. V and J are TRBV12-3 or TRBV12-4 and TRBJ2-7; 10 bases fit TRBD2. This TCR was sampled from an older woman with Graves' hyperthyroidism. CDR3 in amino acids: CAGSHGTSDYEQYF. CDR3 nucleotide sequence: TGTGCCGGCAGTCACGGGACTAGCGACTACGAGCAGTACTTC.